These T cell receptor beta chains were read from a single sample in a study of T-cell memory formation after mild COVID-19. Each CDR3 protein is one row after TCRdb ran MiXCR on the 5' RACE reads. The repertoire holds 250,000 to 300,000 distinct CDR3 sequences, with roughly 15% as singletons. Sample: PBMCs or a T cell subset sorted from them (not recorded which). The receptors shown here come from a man younger than 35 who had mild COVID-19 (a few samples of this study predate the infection). Cell type and time point are not known. Both conserved end residues are part of each CDR3. Fields, in order: clone size, J gene, V gene, D gene, CDR3 DNA, CDR3 protein. A D gene is named only where the DNA matches it firmly. Only part of the rows carry a size: once, few, many, or a class if the clone is expanded.

>many|TRBJ2-5|TRBV29-1|.
TGCAGCGTTGAAAAGGACTTTAAAGAGACCCAGTACTTC
CSVEKDFKETQYF
>.|TRBJ1-1|TRBV4-1|TRBD1
TGCGCCAGCAGCCTGGGACAGGCCGAGCTAGCTTTCTTT
CASSLGQAELAFF
>few|TRBJ1-6|TRBV4-1|.
TGCGCCAGCAGCCAAGATTCGGCGCAGAGCTCCTATAATTCACCCCTCCACTTT
CASSQDSAQSSYNSPLHF
>.|TRBJ1-2|TRBV6-2/TRBV6-3|.
TGTGCCAGCAGTTACGGCGGGGGCAATAACTATGGCTACACCTTC
CASSYGGGNNYGYTF
>.|TRBJ2-1|TRBV20-1|.
TGCAGTGCTAGAATTCAGGGGTTTTTGAATGAGCAGTTCTTC
CSARIQGFLNEQFF
>.|TRBJ2-7|TRBV20-1|.
TGCAGTGCTAGTTCCTTGGGGGAAATATCCTACGAGCAGTACTTC
CSASSLGEISYEQYF
>.|TRBJ2-2|TRBV7-3|.
TGTGCCAGCAGCTCCTCCACGGGGGGCCGTGGGGAGCTGTTTTTT
CASSSSTGGRGELFF
>few|TRBJ2-2|TRBV7-2|.
TGTGCCAGCAGCTTAGGCGCACCTAGTCTTAACACCGGGGAGCTGTTTTTT
CASSLGAPSLNTGELFF
>many|TRBJ2-3|TRBV12-3/TRBV12-4|TRBD2
TGTGCCAGCAGTTTTAGCGGGGGGGCCGCAGATACGCAGTATTTT
CASSFSGGAADTQYF
>.|TRBJ2-6|TRBV3-1|.
TGTGCCAGCAGCCTCAGCGATGGGGCCAACGTCCTGACTTTC
CASSLSDGANVLTF
>few|TRBJ1-2|TRBV7-2|.
TGTGCCAGCAGCTTAGCTAGGAATCGCTACTATGGCTACACCTTC
CASSLARNRYYGYTF
>.|TRBJ2-5|TRBV3-1|TRBD1
TGTGCCAGCAGCCATGGGACAGGGGGAATTGAGACCCAGTACTTC
CASSHGTGGIETQYF
>few|TRBJ1-5|TRBV2|TRBD1
TGTGCCAGCAGTAAGGACAGGGGCAATCAGCCCCAGCATTTT
CASSKDRGNQPQHF
>few|TRBJ2-1|TRBV12-3/TRBV12-4|.
TGTGCCAGCGCCCTACGGGGGAACAATGAGCAGTTCTTC
CASALRGNNEQFF
>.|TRBJ1-2|TRBV5-1|.
TGCGCCAGCAGCTTGTCCCCCGGGGCTTCCTACTATGGCTACACCTTC
CASSLSPGASYYGYTF
>.|TRBJ2-5|TRBV7-2|TRBD2
TGTGCCAGCAGCCCACGACTAGCGGAAGAGACCCAGTACTTC
CASSPRLAEETQYF
>.|TRBJ2-1|TRBV18|.
TGTGCCAGCTCCTTCACGAGAGACAATGAGCAGTTCTTC
CASSFTRDNEQFF
>many|TRBJ1-1|TRBV5-1|.
TGCGCCAGCAGCCCGGGGGGGATCGGGACCGGGAGAACTGAAGCTTTCTTT
CASSPGGIGTGRTEAFF
>.|TRBJ1-2|TRBV3-1|.
TGTGCCAGCAGCCCAAAGGCCCGGGTGTTCTATGGCTACACCTTC
CASSPKARVFYGYTF
>.|TRBJ2-5|TRBV9|TRBD1
TGTGCCAGCAGCGTCGGGACAGGGGGACGAGAGACCCAGTACTTC
CASSVGTGGRETQYF
>few|TRBJ2-3|TRBV10-3|TRBD2
TGTGCCATCAGTGATAGCGGGGGGCCTACAGATACGCAGTATTTT
CAISDSGGPTDTQYF
>.|TRBJ2-3|TRBV6-5|.
TGTGCCAGCAGTTACCCGGTTCCAGGCGGCACAGATACGCAGTATTTT
CASSYPVPGGTDTQYF
>.|TRBJ2-3|TRBV20-1|TRBD2
TGCAGTGCTAGTGGACTAGCGGGGGGGGCCGCCACAGATACGCAGTATTTT
CSASGLAGGAATDTQYF
>few|TRBJ2-2|TRBV6-6|TRBD2
TGTGCCAGCAGCCGGACTAGCGGGGGGGCCGCGAACACCGGGGAGCTGTTTTTT
CASSRTSGGAANTGELFF
>few|TRBJ2-7|TRBV14|.
TGTGCCAGCAGTCGTCGGGAAGGGGGACCTTACGAGCAGTACTTC
CASSRREGGPYEQYF
>.|TRBJ2-3|TRBV20-1|TRBD2
TGCAGTGCGAAGCGGGGGACAGATACGCAGTATTTT
CSAKRGTDTQYF
>.|TRBJ1-6|TRBV6-5|.
TGTGCCAGCAGTTACAGGCCGGGAATGGTTGGTTCACCCCTCCACTTT
CASSYRPGMVGSPLHF
>.|TRBJ1-4|TRBV6-5|.
TGTGCCAGCACGGCAGCAACTAATGAAAAACTGTTTTTT
CASTAATNEKLFF
>few|TRBJ2-7|TRBV12-3/TRBV12-4|.
TGTGCCAGCAGGTCAGAGCGGCAGGGGCTTCGAGAGCAGTACTTC
CASRSERQGLREQYF
>many|TRBJ2-3|TRBV10-3|.
TGTGCCATCAACCGGGACGACGGACTAGATACGCAGTATTTT
CAINRDDGLDTQYF
>many|TRBJ1-5|TRBV4-2|TRBD1
TGTGCCAGCAGCCAAGGCGTAACAGGGGATCAGCCCCAGCATTTT
CASSQGVTGDQPQHF
>many|TRBJ2-1|TRBV7-3|.
TGTGCCAGCAGCTTAACTGGGGGGCTCTACAATGAGCAGTTCTTC
CASSLTGGLYNEQFF
>.|TRBJ2-2|TRBV11-3|.
TGTGCCAGCAGCTCTCCGGGAAGGGGCGGGGACACCGGGGAGCTGTTTTTT
CASSSPGRGGDTGELFF
>.|TRBJ2-1|TRBV11-2|TRBD1
TGTGCCAGCACCTCACCCGGGACAGCCTCCTACAATGAGCAGTTCTTC
CASTSPGTASYNEQFF
>few|TRBJ2-2|TRBV6-2/TRBV6-3|.
TGTGCCAGCAGTTACTCAATAGGGATCGGCGGGGAGCTGTTTTTT
CASSYSIGIGGELFF
>.|TRBJ2-5|TRBV4-1|.
TGCGCCAGCAGCCAAGCTCTTGGGGAGACCCAGTACTTC
CASSQALGETQYF
>.|TRBJ2-1|TRBV20-1|.
TGCAGTGCCCATGACCCGACGTCGGCGTACAATGAGCAGTTCTTC
CSAHDPTSAYNEQFF
>.|TRBJ2-5|TRBV27|.
TGTGCCAGCAGTTTCAGGCGTGGCAGGGAGACCCAGTACTTC
CASSFRRGRETQYF
>few|TRBJ2-3|TRBV7-2|.
TGTGCCAGCAGCTCAGTTACGGGGGCCGCTTTGGGAACGCAGTATTTT
CASSSVTGAALGTQYF
>.|TRBJ1-2|TRBV7-9|.
TGTGCCAGCAGCTTATTTGAAGGGGGCTACACCTTC
CASSLFEGGYTF
>.|TRBJ2-5|TRBV27|.
TGTGCCAGCAGTTTTTCTTTTCCGGGGGCGCCTGAAGAGACCCAGTACTTC
CASSFSFPGAPEETQYF